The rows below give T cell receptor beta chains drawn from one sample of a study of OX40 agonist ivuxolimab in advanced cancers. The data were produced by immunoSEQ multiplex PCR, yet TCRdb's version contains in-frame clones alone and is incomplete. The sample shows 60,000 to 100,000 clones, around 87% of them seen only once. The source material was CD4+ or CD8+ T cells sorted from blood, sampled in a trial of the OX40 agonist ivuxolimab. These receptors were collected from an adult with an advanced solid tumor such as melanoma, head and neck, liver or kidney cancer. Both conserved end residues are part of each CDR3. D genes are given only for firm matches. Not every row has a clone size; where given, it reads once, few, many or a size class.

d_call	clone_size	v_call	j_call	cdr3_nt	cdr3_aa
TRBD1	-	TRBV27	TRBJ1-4	TGTGCCAGCAAGACACAGGGGTTCACTAATGAAAAACTGTTTTTT	CASKTQGFTNEKLFF
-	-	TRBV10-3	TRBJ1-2	TGTGCCATCAGTGAAAAAATGGTAGTATTCGGTGGCTACACCTTC	CAISEKMVVFGGYTF
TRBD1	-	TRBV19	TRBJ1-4	TGTGCCAGTAGGACCGGGACAGCTAATGAAAAACTGTTTTTT	CASRTGTANEKLFF
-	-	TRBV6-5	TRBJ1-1	TGTGCCAGCAACGCGGGACACCTGAACACTGAAGCTTTCTTT	CASNAGHLNTEAFF
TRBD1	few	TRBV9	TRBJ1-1	TGTGCCAGCAGCTCTGACAGGGGGCGCAGAGAAGCTTTCTTT	CASSSDRGRREAFF
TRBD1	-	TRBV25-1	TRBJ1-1	TGTGCCAGCAGTGAACAGGGGGCCTACACTGAAGCTTTCTTT	CASSEQGAYTEAFF
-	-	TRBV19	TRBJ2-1	TGTGCCAGTAGTATAGATAAAGGGGGCTCCTACAATGAGCAGTTCTTC	CASSIDKGGSYNEQFF
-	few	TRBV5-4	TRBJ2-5	TGTGCCAGCAGCTTGGGGACTGGGCAAGAGACCCAGTACTTC	CASSLGTGQETQYF
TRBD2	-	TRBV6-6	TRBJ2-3	TGTGCCACCTATCCTAGCGGGAGGCTCACAGATACGCAGTATTTT	CATYPSGRLTDTQYF
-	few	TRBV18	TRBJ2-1	TGTGCCAGCTCACCAGTGGCGGGCTATACCTACAATGAGCAGTTCTTC	CASSPVAGYTYNEQFF
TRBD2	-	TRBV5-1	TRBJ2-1	TGCGCCAGCAGGTCTAGCGGCTACAATGAGCAGTTCTTC	CASRSSGYNEQFF
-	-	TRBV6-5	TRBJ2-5	TGTGCCAGCAGTTACGTCGTGGGATCGGAGACCCAGTACTTC	CASSYVVGSETQYF
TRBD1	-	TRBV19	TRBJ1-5	TGTGCCAGTAGTAGCGGGACAGGTAATCAGCCCCAGCATTTT	CASSSGTGNQPQHF
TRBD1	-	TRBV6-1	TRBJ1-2	TGTGCCAGCAGTAGACAGGGCCCCTATGGCTACACCTTC	CASSRQGPYGYTF
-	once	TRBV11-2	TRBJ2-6	TGTGCCAGCAGCCCCCACGGAGGGGCTGGGGCCAACGTCCTGACTTTC	CASSPHGGAGANVLTF
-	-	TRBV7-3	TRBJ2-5	TGTGCCAGCAGCAGGGGGACCCAAGAGACCCAGTACTTC	CASSRGTQETQYF
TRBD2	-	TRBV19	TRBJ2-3	TGTGCCAGTAGTTTGCGATGGACTAGCGGGATCGGAGATACGCAGTATTTT	CASSLRWTSGIGDTQYF
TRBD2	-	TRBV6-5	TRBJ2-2	TGTGCCAGCAGTTACTTAACTAGCGAGGGCACCGGGGAGCTGTTTTTT	CASSYLTSEGTGELFF
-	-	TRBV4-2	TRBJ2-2	TGTGCCAGCAGCCAAGACTGGCCCCCCCCCGGGGAGCTGTTTTTT	CASSQDWPPPGELFF
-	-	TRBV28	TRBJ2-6	TGTGCCAGCACCACAGGAGGAGCCTCTGGGGCCAACGTCCTGACTTTC	CASTTGGASGANVLTF